The T cell receptor (beta chain) under discussion was sequenced for a study of OX40 agonist ivuxolimab in advanced cancers. Study-level information: Among those enrolled, mean age was about 63 years (range 23 to 79) and about 81% were male. Earlier anti-PD-1, anti-PD-L1 or anti-CTLA-4 therapy was permitted; around 40% had received some.

At cycle 4 day 1, cycle 7 day 1, and baseline, blood was sampled. Assay used: immunoSEQ multiplex PCR; TCRdb lists only in-frame clones, some missing. The sample carries roughly 74,000 clones, 84% recorded once. The sample here was CD4+ or CD8+ T cells sorted from blood, taken in a trial of the OX40 agonist ivuxolimab. The TCR sequence derives from an adult with an advanced solid tumor such as melanoma, head and neck, liver or kidney cancer.

This chain's CDR3 is CAISERDRGTYEQYF. The CDR3 DNA is TGTGCCATCAGTGAAAGGGACAGGGGAACCTACGAGCAGTACTTC. This chain links TRBV10-3 with TRBJ2-7; 10 bases line up with TRBD1. The germline gives CDR1 ENHRY, CDR2 SYGVKD. The CDR3 contains 15 residues. Trimming removed 3 bases from V and 2 bases from J; junction bases left unmatched: 4.